This T cell receptor beta chain was identified during a study of blood T cell repertoires in COVID-19. Study-wide background: The United States, Italy and Spain supplied acute and convalescent COVID-19 samples. In each case, the material was cDNA or gDNA derived from T cells, B-cell-depleted T cells, or PBMCs.

Per the authors' pipeline: Quantification of nucleated cells was approximated via reference gene primer amplification. Sequencing was performed with immunoSEQ multiplex PCR; in TCRdb, only in-frame clones are kept and a portion is missing. D and trimming were read from the DNA, whereas the V and J calls and clone size are those reported in that table. The profile shows about 140,000 clones, around 84% of them singletons. Germline V gene lookup returns CDR1 PRHDT and CDR2 FYEKMQ (reference sequence). V gave up 4 bases and J gave up 5 bases, with 6 bases separating them. CDR3 length equals 12 residues.

This clonotype was obtained from a human donor in a cohort sampled during active COVID-19. The specimen was peripheral blood. The genes are TRBV13 and TRBJ2-1; no clear D. CDR3 sequence (DNA): TGTGCCAGCAGCTCGGTAGACAATGAGCAGTTCTTC. Translation: CASSSVDNEQFF.